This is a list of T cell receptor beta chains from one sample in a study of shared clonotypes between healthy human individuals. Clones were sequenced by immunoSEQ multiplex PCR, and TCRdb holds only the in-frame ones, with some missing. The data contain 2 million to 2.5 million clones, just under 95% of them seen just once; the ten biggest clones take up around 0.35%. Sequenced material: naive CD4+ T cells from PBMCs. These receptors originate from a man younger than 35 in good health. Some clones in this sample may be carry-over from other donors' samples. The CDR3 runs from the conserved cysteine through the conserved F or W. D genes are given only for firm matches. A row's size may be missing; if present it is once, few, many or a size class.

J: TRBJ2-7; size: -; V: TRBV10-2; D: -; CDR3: CASSARGFYEQYF; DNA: TGCGCCAGCAGTGCTCGAGGATTTTACGAGCAGTACTTC
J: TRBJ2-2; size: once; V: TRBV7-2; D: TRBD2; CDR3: CASSSRTSGSSGELFF; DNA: TGTGCCAGCAGCTCGCGGACTAGCGGGTCTTCCGGGGAGCTGTTTTTT
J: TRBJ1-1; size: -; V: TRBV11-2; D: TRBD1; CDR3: CASSGDRGGTEAFF; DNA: TGTGCCAGCAGCGGGGACAGGGGTGGGACTGAAGCTTTCTTT
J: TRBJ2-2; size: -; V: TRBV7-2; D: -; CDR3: CASSLDPALPGELFF; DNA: TGTGCCAGCAGCTTAGATCCGGCCCTCCCCGGGGAGCTGTTTTTT
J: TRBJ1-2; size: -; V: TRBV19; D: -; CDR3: CASSIAVSPSRYGYTF; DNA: TGTGCCAGTAGTATAGCAGTCAGCCCAAGCCGGTATGGCTACACCTTC
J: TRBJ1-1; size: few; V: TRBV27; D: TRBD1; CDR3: CASRMGQGAVAFF; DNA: TGTGCCAGCCGGATGGGGCAGGGGGCTGTGGCTTTCTTT
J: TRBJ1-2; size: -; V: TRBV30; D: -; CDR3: CAWTDGYTF; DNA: TGTGCCTGGACAGATGGCTACACCTTC
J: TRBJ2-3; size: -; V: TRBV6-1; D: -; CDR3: CASSEAPGEDTQYF; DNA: TGTGCCAGCAGTGAAGCCCCAGGCGAGGATACGCAGTATTTT
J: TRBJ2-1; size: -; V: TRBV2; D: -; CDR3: CASRVGHWGEQFF; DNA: TGTGCCAGCAGAGTGGGGCATTGGGGTGAGCAGTTCTTC
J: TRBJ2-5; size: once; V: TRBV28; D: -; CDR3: CASSPTDRQETQYF; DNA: TGTGCCAGCAGTCCAACCGACAGACAAGAGACCCAGTACTTC
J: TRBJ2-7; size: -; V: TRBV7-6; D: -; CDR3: CASSPPGGYEQYF; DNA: TGTGCCAGCAGCCCTCCAGGGGGGTACGAGCAGTACTTC
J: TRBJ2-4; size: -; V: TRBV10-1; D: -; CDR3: CASSVGRGAKNIQYF; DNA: TGCGCCAGCAGTGTCGGGAGAGGGGCCAAAAACATTCAGTACTTC
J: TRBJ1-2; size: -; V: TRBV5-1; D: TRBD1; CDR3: CASSSAGQGYGYTF; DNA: TGCGCCAGCAGCTCCGCAGGACAGGGCTATGGCTACACCTTC
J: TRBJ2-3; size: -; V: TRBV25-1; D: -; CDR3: CASLEGGLDTQYF; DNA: TGTGCCAGCTTGGAGGGGGGCTTAGATACGCAGTATTTT
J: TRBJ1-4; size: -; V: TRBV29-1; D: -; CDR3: CSVVGRFNEKLFF; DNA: TGCAGCGTTGTAGGCCGATTTAATGAAAAACTGTTTTTT
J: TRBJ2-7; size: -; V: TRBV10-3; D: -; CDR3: CAISDPRTVGTYEQYF; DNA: TGTGCCATCAGTGACCCGAGGACAGTTGGAACCTACGAGCAGTACTTC
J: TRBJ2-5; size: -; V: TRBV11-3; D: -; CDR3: CASSLARETQYF; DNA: TGTGCCAGCAGCTTAGCCCGAGAGACCCAGTACTTC
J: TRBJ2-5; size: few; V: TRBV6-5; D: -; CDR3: CASSYDASETQYF; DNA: TGTGCCAGCAGTTACGATGCCTCGGAGACCCAGTACTTC
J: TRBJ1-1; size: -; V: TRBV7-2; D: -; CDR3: CASSPTGPEAFF; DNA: TGTGCCAGCAGCCCCACGGGGCCTGAAGCTTTCTTT
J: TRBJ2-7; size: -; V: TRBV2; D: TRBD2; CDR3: CASNKPGGSSYEQYF; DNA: TGTGCCAGCAACAAACCCGGGGGGAGCTCCTACGAGCAGTACTTC
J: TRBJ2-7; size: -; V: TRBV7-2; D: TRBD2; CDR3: CASSRRTSARSSYEQYF; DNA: TGTGCCAGCAGCAGACGGACTAGCGCGAGGTCCTCCTACGAGCAGTACTTC
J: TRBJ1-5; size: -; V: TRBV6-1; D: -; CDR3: CASSELAALAQHF; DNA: TGTGCCAGCAGTGAATTAGCTGCCCTGGCCCAGCATTTT
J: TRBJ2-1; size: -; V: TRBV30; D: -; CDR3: CAWSVLSRSDEQFF; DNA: TGTGCCTGGAGTGTACTGTCTAGAAGCGATGAGCAGTTCTTC
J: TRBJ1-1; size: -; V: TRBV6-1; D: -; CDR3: CASSERRRGRSVNTEAFF; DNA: TGTGCCAGCAGTGAAAGACGGAGGGGCAGGAGTGTGAACACTGAAGCTTTCTTT
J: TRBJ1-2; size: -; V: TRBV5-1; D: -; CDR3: CASSLSQGQHGYTF; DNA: TGCGCCAGCAGCTTGTCTCAGGGTCAGCATGGCTACACCTTC
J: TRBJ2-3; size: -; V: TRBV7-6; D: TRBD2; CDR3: CASSAGLAAFWGADTQYF; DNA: TGTGCCAGCAGCGCGGGACTAGCGGCCTTCTGGGGGGCAGATACGCAGTATTTT
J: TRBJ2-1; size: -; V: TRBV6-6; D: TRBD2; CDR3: CASSYMASGSDEQFF; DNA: TGTGCCAGCAGTTACATGGCTAGCGGGAGCGATGAGCAGTTCTTC
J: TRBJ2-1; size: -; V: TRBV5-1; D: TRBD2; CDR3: CASSRVGDSGRGNEQFF; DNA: TGCGCCAGCAGCAGGGTAGGGGATAGCGGGAGGGGGAATGAGCAGTTCTTC
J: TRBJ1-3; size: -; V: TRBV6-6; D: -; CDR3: CASSYFDDSPGNTIYF; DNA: TGTGCCAGCAGTTACTTCGATGACAGCCCTGGAAACACCATATATTTT
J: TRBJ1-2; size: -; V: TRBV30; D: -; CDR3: CAWSGVNYGYTF; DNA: TGTGCCTGGAGCGGGGTTAACTATGGCTACACCTTC
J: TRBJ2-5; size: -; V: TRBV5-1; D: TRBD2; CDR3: CASSLGTSGRIETQYF; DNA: TGCGCCAGCAGCCTTGGGACTAGCGGGAGGATAGAGACCCAGTACTTC
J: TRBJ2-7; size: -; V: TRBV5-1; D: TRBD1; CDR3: CASSLTPWTGGTYEQYF; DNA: TGCGCCAGCAGCTTAACACCGTGGACAGGGGGCACCTACGAGCAGTACTTC
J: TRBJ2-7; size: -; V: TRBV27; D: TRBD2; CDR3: CASSPAGTSGAKQYF; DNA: TGTGCCAGCAGTCCGGCTGGGACTAGCGGTGCTAAGCAGTACTTC
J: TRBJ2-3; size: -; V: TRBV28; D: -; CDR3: CASGKGDTQYF; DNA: TGTGCCAGCGGAAAAGGAGATACGCAGTATTTT
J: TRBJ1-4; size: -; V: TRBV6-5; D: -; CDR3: CASSPGQSTNEKLFF; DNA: TGTGCCAGCAGTCCCGGGCAATCAACTAATGAAAAACTGTTTTTT
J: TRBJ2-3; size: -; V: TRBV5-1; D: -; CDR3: CASSLERGADTQYF; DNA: TGCGCCAGCAGCTTGGAAAGGGGCGCAGATACGCAGTATTTT
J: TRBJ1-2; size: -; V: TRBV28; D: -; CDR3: CASSLFGTLNYGYTF; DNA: TGTGCCAGCAGTTTATTTGGGACACTAAACTATGGCTACACCTTC
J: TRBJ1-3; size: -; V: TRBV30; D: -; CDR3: CAWSVRRGGYSGNTIYF; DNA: TGTGCCTGGAGTGTACGGCGCGGGGGATACTCTGGAAACACCATATATTTT
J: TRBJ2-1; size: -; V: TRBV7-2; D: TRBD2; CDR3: CASSRKGAGGFYEQFF; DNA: TGTGCCAGCAGCCGAAAGGGAGCGGGAGGGTTCTATGAGCAGTTCTTC
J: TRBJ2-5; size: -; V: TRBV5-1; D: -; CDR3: CASSLVAQKETQYF; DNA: TGCGCCAGCAGCTTGGTTGCACAGAAAGAGACCCAGTACTTC
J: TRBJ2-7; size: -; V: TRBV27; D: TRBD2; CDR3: CASSRTGLAPSYEQYF; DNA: TGTGCCAGCAGTCGGACGGGACTAGCCCCCTCCTACGAGCAGTACTTC
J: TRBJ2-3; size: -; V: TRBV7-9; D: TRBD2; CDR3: CASSLLLAGVSDTQYF; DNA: TGTGCCAGCAGCTTATTACTAGCGGGAGTGTCAGATACGCAGTATTTT